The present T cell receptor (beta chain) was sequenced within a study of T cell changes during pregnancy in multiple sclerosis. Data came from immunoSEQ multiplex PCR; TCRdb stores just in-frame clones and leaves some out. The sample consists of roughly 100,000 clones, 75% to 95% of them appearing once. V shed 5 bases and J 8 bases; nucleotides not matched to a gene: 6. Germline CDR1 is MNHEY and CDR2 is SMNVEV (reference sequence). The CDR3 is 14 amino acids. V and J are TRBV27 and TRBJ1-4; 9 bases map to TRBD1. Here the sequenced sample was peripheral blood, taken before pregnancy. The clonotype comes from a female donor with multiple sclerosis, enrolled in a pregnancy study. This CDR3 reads CASSPGTGREKLFF. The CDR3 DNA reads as TGTGCCAGCAGTCCAGGGACAGGGCGGGAAAAACTGTTTTTT.